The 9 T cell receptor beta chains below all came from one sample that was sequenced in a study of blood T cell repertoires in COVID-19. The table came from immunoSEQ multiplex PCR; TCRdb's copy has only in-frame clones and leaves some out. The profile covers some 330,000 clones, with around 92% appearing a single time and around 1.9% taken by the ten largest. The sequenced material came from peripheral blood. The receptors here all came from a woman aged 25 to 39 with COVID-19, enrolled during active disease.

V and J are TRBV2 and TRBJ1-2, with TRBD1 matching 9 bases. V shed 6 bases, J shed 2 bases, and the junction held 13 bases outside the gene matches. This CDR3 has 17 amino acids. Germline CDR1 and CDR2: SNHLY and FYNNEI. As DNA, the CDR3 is TGTGCCAGCAGGGCCCCGTTTACAGGGGGCCAAAACTATGGCTACACCTTC. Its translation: CASRAPFTGGQNYGYTF.

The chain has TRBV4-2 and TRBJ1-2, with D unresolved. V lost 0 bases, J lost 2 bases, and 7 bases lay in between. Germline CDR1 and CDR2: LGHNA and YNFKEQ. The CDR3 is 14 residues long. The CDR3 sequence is CASSQDRHNYGYTF. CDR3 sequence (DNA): TGTGCCAGCAGCCAAGATCGACACAACTATGGCTACACCTTC.

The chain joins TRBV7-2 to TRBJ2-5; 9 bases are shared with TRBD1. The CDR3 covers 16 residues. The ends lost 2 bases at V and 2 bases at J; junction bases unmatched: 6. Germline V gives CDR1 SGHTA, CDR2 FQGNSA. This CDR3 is CASSLRTGAVQETQYF. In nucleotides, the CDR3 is TGTGCCAGCAGCTTACGGACAGGGGCCGTTCAAGAGACCCAGTACTTC. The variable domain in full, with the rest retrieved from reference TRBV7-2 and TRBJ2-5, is GAGVSQSPSNKVTEKGKDVELRCDPISGHTALYWYRQSLGQGLEFLIYFQGNSAPDKSGLPSDRFSAERTGGSVSTLTIQRTQQEDSAVYLCASSLRTGAVQETQYFGPGTRLLVL.

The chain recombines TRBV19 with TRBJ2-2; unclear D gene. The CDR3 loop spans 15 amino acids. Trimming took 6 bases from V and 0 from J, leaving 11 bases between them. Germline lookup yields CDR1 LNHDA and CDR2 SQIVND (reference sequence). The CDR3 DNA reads TGTGCCAGTAGGGCCCTGCCCCCGAACACCGGGGAGCTGTTTTTT. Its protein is CASRALPPNTGELFF.

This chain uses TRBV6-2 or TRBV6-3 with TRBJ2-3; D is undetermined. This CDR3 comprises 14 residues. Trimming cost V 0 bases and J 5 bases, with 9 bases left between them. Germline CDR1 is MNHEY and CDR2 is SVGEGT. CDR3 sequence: CASSYSVSGDTQYF. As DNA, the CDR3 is TGTGCCAGCAGTTACTCAGTGAGTGGAGATACGCAGTATTTT.

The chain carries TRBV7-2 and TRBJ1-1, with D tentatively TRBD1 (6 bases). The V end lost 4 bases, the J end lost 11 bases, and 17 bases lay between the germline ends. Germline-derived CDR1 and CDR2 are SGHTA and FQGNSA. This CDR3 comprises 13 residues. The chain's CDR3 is CASSSYRVSAAFF. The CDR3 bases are TGTGCCAGCAGCTCGTACAGGGTATCGGCGGCTTTCTTT. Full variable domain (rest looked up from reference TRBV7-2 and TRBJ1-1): GAGVSQSPSNKVTEKGKDVELRCDPISGHTALYWYRQSLGQGLEFLIYFQGNSAPDKSGLPSDRFSAERTGGSVSTLTIQRTQQEDSAVYLCASSSYRVSAAFFGQGTRLTVV.

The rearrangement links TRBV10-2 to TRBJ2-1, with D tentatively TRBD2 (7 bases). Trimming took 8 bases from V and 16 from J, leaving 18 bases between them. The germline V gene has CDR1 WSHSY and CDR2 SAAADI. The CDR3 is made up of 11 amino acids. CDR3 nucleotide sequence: TGCGCCAGCGAAGGGGAGGGGGGGCCCTTCTTC. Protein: CASEGEGGPFF.

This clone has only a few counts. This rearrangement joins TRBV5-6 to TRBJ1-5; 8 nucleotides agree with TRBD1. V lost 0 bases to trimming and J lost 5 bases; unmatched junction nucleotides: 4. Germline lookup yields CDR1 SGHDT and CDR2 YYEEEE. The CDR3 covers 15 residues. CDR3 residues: CASSLGPGQDQPQHF. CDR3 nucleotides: TGTGCCAGCAGCTTGGGACCGGGACAGGATCAGCCCCAGCATTTT.

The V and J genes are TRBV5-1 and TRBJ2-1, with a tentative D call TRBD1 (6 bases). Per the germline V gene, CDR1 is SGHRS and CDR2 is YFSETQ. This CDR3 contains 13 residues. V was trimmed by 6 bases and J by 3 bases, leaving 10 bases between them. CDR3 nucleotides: TGCGCCAGCACCGTGACAGGCTACAATGAGCAGTTCTTC. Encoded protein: CASTVTGYNEQFF.